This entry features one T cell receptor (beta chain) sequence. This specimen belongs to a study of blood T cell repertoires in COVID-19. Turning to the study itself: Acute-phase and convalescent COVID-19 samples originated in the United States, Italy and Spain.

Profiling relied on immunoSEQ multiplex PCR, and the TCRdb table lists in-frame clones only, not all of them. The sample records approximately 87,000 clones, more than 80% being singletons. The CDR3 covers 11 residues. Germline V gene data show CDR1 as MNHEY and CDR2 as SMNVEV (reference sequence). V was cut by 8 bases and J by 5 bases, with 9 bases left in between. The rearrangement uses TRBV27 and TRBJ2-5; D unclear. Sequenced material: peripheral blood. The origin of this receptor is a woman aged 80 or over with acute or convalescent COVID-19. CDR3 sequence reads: CASGQSETQYF. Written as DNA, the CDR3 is TGTGCCAGCGGGCAGAGCGAGACCCAGTACTTC.